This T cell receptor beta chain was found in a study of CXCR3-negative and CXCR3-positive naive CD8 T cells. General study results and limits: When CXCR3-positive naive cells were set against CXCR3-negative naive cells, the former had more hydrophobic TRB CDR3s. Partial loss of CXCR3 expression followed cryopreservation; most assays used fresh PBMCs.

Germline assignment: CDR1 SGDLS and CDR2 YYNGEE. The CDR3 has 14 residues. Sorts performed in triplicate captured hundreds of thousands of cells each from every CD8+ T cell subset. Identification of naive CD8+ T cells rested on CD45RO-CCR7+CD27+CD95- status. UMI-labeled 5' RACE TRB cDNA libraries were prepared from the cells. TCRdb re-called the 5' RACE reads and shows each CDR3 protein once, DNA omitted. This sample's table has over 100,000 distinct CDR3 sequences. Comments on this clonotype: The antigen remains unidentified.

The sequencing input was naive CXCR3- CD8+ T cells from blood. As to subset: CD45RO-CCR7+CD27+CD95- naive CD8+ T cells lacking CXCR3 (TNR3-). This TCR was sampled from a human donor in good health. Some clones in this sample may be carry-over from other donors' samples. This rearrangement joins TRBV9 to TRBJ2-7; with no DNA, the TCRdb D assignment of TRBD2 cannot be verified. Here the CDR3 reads CARRDPLSYNEQFF.